The present TCR beta chain was sequenced within a study of cytomegalovirus exposure and HLA in healthy donors. Notes on the study in general: Earlier analysis yielded a pattern in which most TCR beta V segments were productive about 90% or about 30% of the time.

The CDR3 has 14 amino acids. The V gene end was trimmed by 8 bases and the J gene end by 7 bases; junction bases not matched to a gene: 8. CDR1 and CDR2 from the germline V gene are SNHLY and FYNNEI. Primers: 60 Vbeta forward and 13 Jbeta reverse. Clones were sequenced by immunoSEQ multiplex PCR, and TCRdb holds only the in-frame ones, with some missing. This sample's table reports around 100,000 clones. For this clone: The antigen is not known.

Material: PBMCs. This clonotype was sampled from a man in his forties in good health and CMV-seropositive. V is TRBV2 and J is TRBJ2-1, with 10 bases identical to TRBD2. CDR3 DNA: TGTGCCAGCCGGTTGTCTAGCGGGAGAAATGAGCAGTTCTTC. It codes for CASRLSSGRNEQFF. Supplemented by reference TRBV2 and TRBJ2-1, the full variable domain reads EPEVTQTPSHQVTQMGQEVILRCVPISNHLYFYWYRQILGQKVEFLVSFYNNEISEKSEIFDDQFSVERPDGSNFTLKIRSTKLEDSAMYFCASRLSSGRNEQFFGPGTRLTVL.